This TCR beta chain originates from a study of T-cell reconstitution after alpha-beta-depleted transplantation in children. Findings of the study overall: T-cell counts and diversity were attributed mostly to newly produced T cells one year after transplant. Surviving thymic progenitors and recipient T cells were the source of high TCRbeta diversity at day 60 in some patients. About two months after transplant, alpha-beta T cells reportedly came from several hundred expanded graft clones.

V dropped 4 bases and J dropped 0; count of bases not matched to a gene: 12. Germline values: CDR1 SQVTM, CDR2 ANQGSEA. The CDR3 extends over 17 amino acids. For TCRbeta, the library was prepared with unique molecular identifiers. MiXCR, run by TCRdb on the PCR reads, gives a single entry per CDR3 protein. Here the sample spans 190,000 or so distinct CDR3 sequences, 5% to 7.5% being singletons. This clonotype was observed at least ten times. Its antigen is still unknown. The V and J genes are TRBV29-1 and TRBJ2-1; 7 nucleotides match TRBD2. This TCR was recovered from a girl less than two years old with combined immunodeficiency, due to receive a stem cell transplant. The sample in question was PBMCs, obtained before TCRalphabeta/CD19-depleted stem cell transplant. Here the CDR3 reads CSVGSRASGPSYNEQFF. CDR3 nucleotides: TGCAGCGTTGGGTCCCGGGCTAGCGGTCCCTCCTACAATGAGCAGTTCTTC.